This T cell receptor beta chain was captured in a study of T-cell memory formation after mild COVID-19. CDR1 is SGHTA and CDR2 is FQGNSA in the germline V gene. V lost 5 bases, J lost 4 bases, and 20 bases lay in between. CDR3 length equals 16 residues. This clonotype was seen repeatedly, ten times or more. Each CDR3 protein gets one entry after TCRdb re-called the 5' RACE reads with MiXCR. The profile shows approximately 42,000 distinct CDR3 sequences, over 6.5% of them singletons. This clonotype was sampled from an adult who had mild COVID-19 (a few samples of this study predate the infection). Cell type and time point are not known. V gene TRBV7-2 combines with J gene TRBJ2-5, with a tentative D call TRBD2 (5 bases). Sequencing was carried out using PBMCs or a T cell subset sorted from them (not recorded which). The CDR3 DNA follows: TGTGCCAGCAGCCAGCTAGGGCCCGGGATTGGAGAGACCCAGTACTTC. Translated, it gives CASSQLGPGIGETQYF.